This is a list of T cell receptor beta chains from one sample in a study of T cell changes during pregnancy in multiple sclerosis. Using immunoSEQ multiplex PCR, the repertoire was profiled, and TCRdb retains in-frame clones only, with some absent. The data hold tens of thousands of clones, with around 94% observed a single time. This sample comprised peripheral blood, obtained in the third trimester of pregnancy. These receptors all stem from a female donor with multiple sclerosis, enrolled in a pregnancy study. Both conserved end residues are part of each CDR3. Fields, in order: D gene, J gene, V gene, clone size, CDR3 DNA, CDR3 protein. The D gene is left open where the match is weak. Clone size is given for some rows only: seen once, a few or many times, or a class if the clone is expanded.

- | TRBJ2-7 | TRBV19 | - | TGTGCCAGTAGCTCTAGGGGATTCGCCTACGAGCAGTACTTC | CASSSRGFAYEQYF
- | TRBJ1-4 | TRBV5-1 | - | TGCGCCAGCAGCTTGGGCAGGGGTAATGAAAAACTGTTTTTT | CASSLGRGNEKLFF
- | TRBJ2-7 | TRBV4-1 | - | TGCGCCAGCAGCCAAGATGAATTAGCGCGGTCCTACGAGCAGTACTTC | CASSQDELARSYEQYF
TRBD1 | TRBJ2-7 | TRBV9 | once | TGTGCCAGCAGTCCTACCGGGACAGTCTCCTACGAGCAGTACTTC | CASSPTGTVSYEQYF
TRBD2 | TRBJ2-5 | TRBV2 | once | TGTGCCAGCAGGGGGGGGGTTCAAGAGACCCAGTACTTC | CASRGGVQETQYF
TRBD1 | TRBJ2-3 | TRBV18 | - | TGTGCCAGCTTACGGACAGGGGGCACAGATACGCAGTATTTT | CASLRTGGTDTQYF
TRBD1 | TRBJ2-5 | TRBV7-2 | - | TGTGCCAGCAGGCTGAACAGGGGCCAAGAGACCCAGTACTTC | CASRLNRGQETQYF
- | TRBJ1-1 | TRBV5-5 | - | TGTGCCAGCAGCCCGCCAAACAAATTCACTGAAGCTTTCTTT | CASSPPNKFTEAFF
- | TRBJ2-1 | TRBV30 | - | TGTGCCTGGAGTGTTCGACAGGAGCAGTTCTTC | CAWSVRQEQFF
- | TRBJ1-5 | TRBV28 | - | TGTGCCAGCAGTTTTAGGGGGAGCAATCAGCCCCAGCATTTT | CASSFRGSNQPQHF
- | TRBJ1-4 | TRBV23-1 | - | TGCGCCAGCAGTCGTAGGACAGTCAGAGGTGCAACTAATGAAAAACTGTTTTTT | CASSRRTVRGATNEKLFF
TRBD1 | TRBJ1-6 | TRBV5-4 | - | TGTGCCAGCAGCTTGCAAAGGGACAGGGATTCACCCCTCCACTTT | CASSLQRDRDSPLHF
TRBD1 | TRBJ1-1 | TRBV7-2 | - | TGTGCCAGCAGCTTAGTAGGACAGGGTTATATGAACACTGAAGCTTTCTTT | CASSLVGQGYMNTEAFF
- | TRBJ2-5 | TRBV12-2 | few | TGTGCAAGTCGCTTAGACTCCCAGTACTTC | CASRLDSQYF
- | TRBJ1-1 | TRBV27 | - | TGTGCCAGCAGTTTGGTGGTAGCATCGAACACTGAAGCTTTCTTT | CASSLVVASNTEAFF
- | TRBJ2-7 | TRBV19 | once | TGTGCCAGTAGTTACTTCGCGGGACCTGCTGACGAGCAGTACTTC | CASSYFAGPADEQYF
- | TRBJ2-7 | TRBV2 | few | TGTGCCAGCAGTGAAGCCATGGGGACTCGGGAGCAGTACTTC | CASSEAMGTREQYF
- | TRBJ2-4 | TRBV6-1 | - | TGTGCCAGCAGTGAATCCTTAGCCAAAAACATTCAGTACTTC | CASSESLAKNIQYF
TRBD1 | TRBJ2-5 | TRBV10-3 | - | TGTGCCATCAGTGAGTTGGACAGGGGTATGACCCAGTACTTC | CAISELDRGMTQYF
TRBD1 | TRBJ1-1 | TRBV5-6 | - | TGTGCCAGCAGCAGGACAGGGGTGGTCACTGAAGCTTTCTTT | CASSRTGVVTEAFF
TRBD1 | TRBJ1-3 | TRBV9 | - | TGTGCCAGCAGCGTAGGTCTCCGGGACAGTGGAAACACCATATATTTT | CASSVGLRDSGNTIYF
TRBD1 | TRBJ2-5 | TRBV5-6 | - | TGTGCCAGCAGCTTGCTCGGGACAGGTCAAGTGACCCAGTACTTC | CASSLLGTGQVTQYF
TRBD2 | TRBJ2-7 | TRBV28 | - | TGTGCCAGCAGTCGTAGACTAGCGCGACTGAGCTCCTACGAGCAGTACTTC | CASSRRLARLSSYEQYF
TRBD2 | TRBJ2-7 | TRBV5-1 | - | TGCGCCAGCAGCCGCAACTCGGGGGGGAGTACCTACGAGCAGTACTTC | CASSRNSGGSTYEQYF
TRBD2 | TRBJ2-7 | TRBV27 | - | TGTGCCAGCAGTTTATCTTCGGGGGGACTAGCGGGAGGACCGGGGGAGTACTTC | CASSLSSGGLAGGPGEYF
TRBD1 | TRBJ1-1 | TRBV6-5 | - | TGTGCCAGCAGCCGGTGGACAGGGCCCAGCACTGAAGCTTTCTTT | CASSRWTGPSTEAFF
TRBD1 | TRBJ1-2 | TRBV5-1 | - | TGCGCCAGCAGCTTGGCGGGGACAGGGGGCTTGGGCTACACCTTC | CASSLAGTGGLGYTF
TRBD1 | TRBJ2-7 | TRBV18 | - | TGTGCCAGCTCACGCGGACAGGACTACGAGCAGTACTTC | CASSRGQDYEQYF